A single sample is the source of the 29 T cell receptor beta chains below, sequenced in a study of OX40 agonist ivuxolimab in advanced cancers. The repertoire was sequenced with immunoSEQ multiplex PCR; TCRdb's copy has only in-frame clones and lacks some. This sample has 15,000 to 17,000 clones, with 80% to 85% found just once. This specimen consisted of CD4+ or CD8+ T cells sorted from blood, obtained in a trial of the OX40 agonist ivuxolimab. The receptors come from an adult with an advanced solid tumor such as melanoma, head and neck, liver or kidney cancer.

The chain is built from TRBV6-1 and TRBJ2-7; 9 bases match TRBD2. The V gene end was trimmed by 5 bases and the J gene end by 3 bases; junction bases not matched to a gene: 5. This CDR3 is 14 amino acids long. The germline CDR1 and CDR2 sequences are MNHNS and SASEGT. DNA for the CDR3: TGTGCCAGCAGTTTTTCACTAGCGGGCTACGAGCAGTACTTC. Protein sequence: CASSFSLAGYEQYF.

CDR3 coding DNA: TGTGCCAGCTCACCATCGGGGCAGGCAAACACCGGGGAGCTGTTTTTT. The encoded protein is CASSPSGQANTGELFF. The chain recombines TRBV18 with TRBJ2-2, with D perhaps matching TRBD1 or TRBD2 (5 bases each). CDR3 length equals 16 residues. CDR1 and CDR2 (germline): KGHSH, LQKENI. Trimming stripped 2 bases from V and 2 bases from J, with 12 bases between.

The chain carries TRBV7-3 and TRBJ1-2, with D uncertain. The CDR3 is 13 residues long. V was cut by 4 bases and J by 4 bases, with 10 bases left in between. CDR1 is SGHTA and CDR2 is FQGTGA in the germline V gene. CDR3 sequence reads: CASSSDNLYGYTF. The CDR3 nucleotides read TGTGCCAGCAGCTCCGACAACCTCTATGGCTACACCTTC.

The genes are TRBV4-3 and TRBJ1-5; D unresolved. The CDR3 covers 13 residues. CDR1 and CDR2 from the germline V gene are LGHNA and YSLEER. The germline V and J ends were trimmed by 0 bases and 7 bases, with 7 bases remaining between them. The CDR3 DNA reads as TGCGCCAGCAGCCAAGATATCTGGCAGCCCCAGCATTTT. It translates to CASSQDIWQPQHF.

For the CDR3, the DNA is TGTGCCAGCAGCCCGAGGGATGGAGATACGCAGTATTTT. This encodes CASSPRDGDTQYF. The chain employs TRBV6-5 and TRBJ2-3; tentatively, D is TRBD2 (5 bases). CDR1 is MNHEY, CDR2 SVGAGI, per germline. V lost 6 bases, J lost 5 bases, and 12 bases lay in between. The CDR3 spans 13 residues.

V and J are TRBV14 and TRBJ2-2; no reliable D call. CDR3 length: 13 amino acids. The germline V and J ends were trimmed by 3 bases and 2 bases, with 4 bases remaining between them. Looked up from germline, CDR1 is SGHDN and CDR2 is FVKESK. Here the CDR3 reads CASSHTNTGELFF. The CDR3 region has the DNA TGTGCCAGCAGCCACACCAACACCGGGGAGCTGTTTTTT. Filled out from reference TRBV14 and TRBJ2-2, the complete variable domain reads EAGVTQFPSHSVIEKGQTVTLRCDPISGHDNLYWYRRVMGKEIKFLLHFVKESKQDESGMPNNRFLAERTGGTYSTLKVQPAELEDSGVYFCASSHTNTGELFFGEGSRLTVL.

This clone was detected ten times or more. The chain couples TRBV9 to TRBJ2-7; 7 bases match TRBD2. The CDR3 has 16 amino acids. With V trimmed by 4 bases and J by 1 base, 11 bases remained unmatched. Germline loops: CDR1 SGDLS, CDR2 YYNGEE. The CDR3 sequence is CASSPHSSGGSYEQYF. Written as DNA, the CDR3 is TGTGCCAGCAGCCCTCACTCGTCGGGGGGTTCCTACGAGCAGTACTTC. The full variable domain, in which reference TRBV9 and TRBJ2-7 provide the parts outside the CDR3, is DSGVTQTPKHLITATGQRVTLRCSPRSGDLSVYWYQQSLDQGLQFLIQYYNGEERAKGNILERFSAQQFPDLHSELNLSSLELGDSALYFCASSPHSSGGSYEQYFGPGTRLTVT.

The V gene is TRBV7-9, the J gene TRBJ1-4; D call uncertain. The CDR3 sequence is 12 residues long. Germline V lookup: CDR1 SEHNR, CDR2 FQNEAQ (reference sequence). The V end lost 5 bases, the J end lost 5 bases, and 6 bases lay between the germline ends. The DNA of the CDR3 is TGTGCCAGCAGCCCAGCGAATGAAAAACTGTTTTTT. Amino acids: CASSPANEKLFF.

A few counts support this clone. This chain links TRBV19 with TRBJ2-3, with D perhaps matching TRBD2 (6 bases). The V and J ends lost 7 bases and 3 bases respectively, with 14 bases between them. The CDR3 totals 14 residues. Germline V gene lookup returns CDR1 LNHDA and CDR2 SQIVND (reference sequence). The CDR3 DNA reads TGTGCCAGTACCACGGGAGAAGGAACAGATACGCAGTATTTT. It encodes CASTTGEGTDTQYF.

Here the CDR3 reads CASSLEWAGLDTEAFF. CDR3 DNA: TGCGCCAGCAGCTTGGAGTGGGCAGGTCTGGACACTGAAGCTTTCTTT. The chain is built from TRBV5-1 and TRBJ1-1; unclear D gene. The CDR3 runs to 16 residues. Looked up from germline, CDR1 is SGHRS and CDR2 is YFSETQ. V lost 0 bases to trimming and J lost 3 bases, with 15 bases between them. Drawing the rest from reference TRBV5-1 and TRBJ1-1, the complete variable domain is KAGVTQTPRYLIKTRGQQVTLSCSPISGHRSVSWYQQTPGQGLQFLFEYFSETQRNKGNFPGRFSGRQFSNSRSEMNVSTLELGDSALYLCASSLEWAGLDTEAFFGQGTRLTVV.

V and J are TRBV27 and TRBJ2-7; TRBD2 matches at 8 bases. Losses at the gene ends were 0 bases for V and 4 bases for J; bases not matched to a gene: 2. The CDR3 extends over 14 amino acids. Germline V gene lookup returns CDR1 MNHEY and CDR2 SMNVEV (reference sequence). Written as DNA, the CDR3 is TGTGCCAGCAGTTTATCGTCGGGGGGGTACGAGCAGTACTTC. Amino acid sequence: CASSLSSGGYEQYF.

The chain has TRBV11-2 and TRBJ1-5, with D possibly TRBD1 on 5 matching bases. Germline CDR1 is SGHAT and CDR2 is FQNNGV. V lost 5 bases and J lost 2, with 10 bases in between. CDR3 length: 14 residues. The CDR3 protein is CASSIGAGNQPQHF. The CDR3 bases are TGTGCCAGCAGCATCGGGGCGGGCAATCAGCCCCAGCATTTT.

The CDR3 DNA follows: TGTGCCAGCAGCTTAGCGGGGTTCGGCACTGAAGCTTTCTTT. Its protein is CASSLAGFGTEAFF. The rearrangement joins TRBV7-8 to TRBJ1-1; D remains ambiguous. The V gene's germline CDR1 is SGHVS and CDR2 FQNEAQ. The ends were cut back, 0 bases at V and 4 bases at J, with 9 bases in the middle. The CDR3 is 14 amino acids.

This chain joins TRBV5-8 and TRBJ2-3; TRBD2 matches 9 bases. This CDR3 has 17 amino acids. V shed 2 bases, J shed 0 bases, and the junction held 7 bases outside the gene matches. From germline, CDR1 is SGHTS and CDR2 YDEGEE. The CDR3 reads CASSLGLSGGSTDTQYF. In DNA, the CDR3 is TGTGCCAGCAGCTTAGGACTAAGCGGGGGGAGCACAGATACGCAGTATTTT.

This clone was observed a few times. V is TRBV28 and J is TRBJ2-5, with 8 bases aligning to TRBD2. The ends lost 5 bases at V and 5 bases at J; junction bases unmatched: 7. Germline loops: CDR1 MDHEN, CDR2 SYDVKM. The CDR3 runs to 14 residues. The CDR3 loop reads CASSPSGGYETQYF. The CDR3 DNA reads TGTGCCAGCAGTCCCTCGGGGGGGTACGAGACCCAGTACTTC.

This rearrangement joins TRBV27 to TRBJ1-1; 7 bases map to TRBD1. The V segment lost 3 bases and the J segment 0 bases; nucleotides outside the gene matches: 4. Germline V lookup: CDR1 MNHEY, CDR2 SMNVEV (reference sequence). CDR3 length: 15 residues. CDR3 sequence (DNA): TGTGCCAGCAGTTTCCGACAGGGACTGAACACTGAAGCTTTCTTT. Its protein is CASSFRQGLNTEAFF.

The chain couples TRBV2 to TRBJ1-3, with D unclear. The CDR3 spans 15 residues. V dropped 4 bases and J dropped 0 bases, with 10 bases sitting between them. Germline CDR1 is SNHLY and CDR2 is FYNNEI. The CDR3 sequence is CASSVDNYSGNTIYF. The DNA for the CDR3 is TGTGCCAGCAGTGTTGACAACTACTCTGGAAACACCATATATTTT.

This clone was detected once. A single base separates this from a much larger clone, so it may be a read error. Other DNA sequences within the sample encode an identical CDR3. The CDR3 loop reads CASSLWTDQPQHF. CDR3 nucleotide sequence: TGTGCCAGCAGTTTATGGACAGATCAGCCCCAACATTTT. This sequence joins TRBV28 and TRBJ1-5; the D gene is possibly TRBD1 (5 bases). Germline V gene sequence: CDR1 MDHEN, CDR2 SYDVKM. The CDR3 is made up of 13 amino acids.

This sequence joins TRBV27 and TRBJ2-7; unclear D gene. Germline-derived CDR1 and CDR2 are MNHEY and SMNVEV (reference sequence). The CDR3 length is 13 residues. Trimming took off 3 bases at V and 2 bases at J, with 8 bases between the two ends. The CDR3 sequence: CASSFGRTYEQYF. CDR3 nucleotides: TGTGCCAGCAGTTTCGGGCGGACCTACGAGCAGTACTTC.

The rearrangement links TRBV7-7 to TRBJ2-5; D remains ambiguous. CDR1 SSHAT and CDR2 FNYEAQ come from the germline V gene (reference sequence). The CDR3 covers 15 residues. Trimming removed 5 bases at V and 1 base at J, with 14 bases between. CDR3 bases: TGTGCCAGCAGCCCCTCACGTGGGCGCCAAGAGACCCAGTACTTC. Protein: CASSPSRGRQETQYF.

V and J are TRBV2 and TRBJ1-2; 7 nucleotides line up with TRBD1. CDR1 is SNHLY, CDR2 FYNNEI, per germline. CDR3 length: 12 residues. CDR3 residues: CALLGGSDGYTF. The CDR3 DNA reads TGTGCTCTTTTAGGGGGCTCGGATGGCTACACCTTC.

The gene calls are TRBV7-9 and TRBJ2-3, with D possibly TRBD2 on 5 matching bases. The CDR3 length is 12 residues. The germline V gene has CDR1 SEHNR and CDR2 FQNEAQ (reference sequence). Trimming pared 3 bases from V and 10 bases from J, leaving 11 bases between. The CDR3 coding sequence is TGTGCCAGCAGCTTTCAAGCGGATCCGCAGTATTTT. The encoded protein is CASSFQADPQYF. Complete variable domain (other parts from reference TRBV7-9 and TRBJ2-3): DTGVSQNPRHKITKRGQNVTFRCDPISEHNRLYWYRQTLGQGPEFLTYFQNEAQLEKSRLLSDRFSAERPKGSFSTLEIQRTEQGDSAMYLCASSFQADPQYFGPGTRLTVL.

A note on this clone: One junction end does not reproduce the germline sequence, and a read error may be involved. The chain couples TRBV9 to TRBJ2-7, with 14 bases lining up with TRBD2. The germline CDR1 and CDR2 sequences are SGDLS and YYNGEE. The CDR3 sequence is 17 residues long. The CDR3 is CASSSGTSGGSSYEQYF. The CDR3 nucleotides read TGCGCCAGCAGCTCCGGGACTAGCGGGGGAAGCTCCTACGAGCAGTACTTC.

The V gene is TRBV5-6, the J gene TRBJ1-4; a weak D match, TRBD1 (5 bases). Germline V gives CDR1 SGHDT, CDR2 YYEEEE. The CDR3 extends over 13 amino acids. V dropped 3 bases and J dropped 8 bases, with 11 bases sitting between them. The CDR3 DNA sequence: TGTGCCAGCAGCTCAGGATGGGGGGAAAAACTGTTTTTT. The encoded protein is CASSSGWGEKLFF.

This clone was seen just once. The gene calls are TRBV4-2 and TRBJ2-3; TRBD2 matches at 10 bases. Germline values: CDR1 LGHNA, CDR2 YNFKEQ. Trimming removed 1 base from V and 0 bases from J; junction bases left unmatched: 7. The CDR3 is 18 amino acids. DNA of the CDR3: TGTGCCAGCAGCCAAGGGAAGGATAGCGGGGGGAGCACAGATACGCAGTATTTT. It yields the protein CASSQGKDSGGSTDTQYF.

The J gene is TRBJ2-1, the V gene TRBV28, with TRBD2 matching over 9 bases. The CDR3 has 15 amino acids. Per germline, CDR1 MDHEN and CDR2 SYDVKM. V trimming: 1 base; J trimming: 10 bases; junction bases outside the gene matches: 8. The CDR3 DNA follows: TGTGCCAGCAGTTTATTGGTTAGCGGGAGTTCCGAGCAGTTCTTC. This codes for CASSLLVSGSSEQFF.

The V call is TRBV10-2, the J call TRBJ2-7, with TRBD2 identical over 8 bases. This CDR3 region has 16 residues. The V and J ends lost 2 bases and 0 bases, in that order; junction bases with no gene match: 6. Germline V lookup: CDR1 WSHSY, CDR2 SAAADI. DNA for the CDR3: TGCGCCAGCAGTGAGACTAGCGGACAACTCTCCTACGAGCAGTACTTC. It specifies CASSETSGQLSYEQYF.

The table lists this clone with a few counts. V is TRBV10-1 and J is TRBJ1-1, with D hard to call. This CDR3 spans 13 amino acids. The ends were cut back, 3 bases at V and 5 bases at J, with 10 bases in the middle. Germline assignment: CDR1 WNHNN and CDR2 SYGVQD (reference sequence). CDR3 nucleotides: TGCGCCAGCAGTGAACGGGGTTGGACTGAAGCTTTCTTT. Protein sequence: CASSERGWTEAFF.

This chain links TRBV27 with TRBJ2-1, with 8 bases matching TRBD2. CDR3 length: 17 residues. V shed 3 bases, J shed 12 bases, and the junction held 19 bases outside the gene matches. Germline V gives CDR1 MNHEY, CDR2 SMNVEV (reference sequence). The CDR3 protein is CASSLSSGPLAQEAQFF. CDR3 nucleotide sequence: TGTGCCAGCAGTTTGTCTAGCGGGCCCCTCGCTCAGGAGGCGCAGTTCTTC.